Listed here are 6 T cell receptor beta chains from one sample, sequenced in a study of CXCR3-negative and CXCR3-positive naive CD8 T cells. Study-wide results and limits: Naive cells that were CXCR3-positive had more hydrophobic TRB CDR3s (compared with CXCR3-negative naive cells).

Antigens of these TCRs are unknown. UMI-labeled 5' RACE TRB cDNA libraries were prepared from the cells. TCRdb derives one entry per CDR3 protein from the 5' RACE reads, leaving out DNA. The listing records about 110,000 distinct CDR3 sequences. The sample comprised naive CXCR3+ CD8+ T cells from blood. Described subset: CD45RO-CCR7+CD27+CD95- naive CD8+ T cells expressing CXCR3 (TNR3+). The receptors originated from a human donor in good health. Some clones in this sample may be carry-over from other donors' samples.

The CDR3 loop is CASSPVDSGETQYF. The chain is built from TRBV5-6 and TRBJ2-5; checking the TCRdb D call of TRBD1 is not possible without DNA. CDR3 length: 14 residues. CDR1 is SGHDT, CDR2 YYEEEE, per germline. Variable domain in full (rest from reference TRBV5-6 and TRBJ2-5): DAGVTQSPTHLIKTRGQQVTLRCSPKSGHDTVSWYQQALGQGPQFIFQYYEEEERQRGNFPDRFSGHQFPNYSSELNVNALLLGDSALYLCASSPVDSGETQYFGPGTRLLVL.

The V gene is TRBV13, the J gene TRBJ2-7; the D call from TCRdb, TRBD1, cannot be confirmed without DNA. Germline CDR1 PRHDT, CDR2 FYEKMQ (reference sequence). There are 14 residues in the CDR3. The CDR3 sequence: CASSLGTGIAEQYF.

This rearrangement joins TRBV12-3 or TRBV12-4 to TRBJ1-1; TCRdb proposes TRBD1, but this gene call is untestable without DNA. The CDR3 covers 14 residues. The CDR3 sequence is CASSLSQGGTEAFF.

The rearrangement uses TRBV28 and TRBJ2-7; no DNA is available, so the TRBD2 call from TCRdb remains unchecked. Germline lookup yields CDR1 MDHEN and CDR2 SYDVKM. This CDR3 has 15 amino acids. CDR3 region: CASSSPGLVVYEQYF.

The rearrangement links TRBV29-1 to TRBJ2-3; TCRdb reports TRBD2, a call that lacks DNA to check it against. Germline-derived CDR1 and CDR2 are SQVTM and ANQGSEA. This CDR3 spans 17 amino acids. CDR3 region: CSGLGWERRDMADTQYF.

The genes are TRBV9 and TRBJ2-3; the TCRdb D gene call, TRBD1, has no DNA to confirm it. The CDR3 consists of 14 residues. CDR1 and CDR2 (germline): SGDLS, YYNGEE. CDR3 amino acids: CASSVGGSGDTQYF.